One sample yielded the 30 T cell receptor beta chains listed below, sequenced in a study of shared clonotypes between healthy human individuals. Clones were read by immunoSEQ multiplex PCR, and TCRdb kept only the in-frame ones, dropping some. The sample has about 2.4 million clones, about 92% seen once. Source material: naive CD4+ T cells sorted from blood. Subset specified: CD45RA+ positively selected. The receptors were sampled from a young man in good health.

In this sample, this clone turned up once. A read error may produce the germline difference seen at one junction end. The V gene is TRBV7-7, the J gene TRBJ2-1, with D possibly being TRBD1 (6 bases). Germline CDR1 reads SSHAT; CDR2 reads FNYEAQ (reference sequence). CDR3 length: 15 amino acids. CDR3 nucleotides: TGTGCTAGCAGCTCCCCAGGGGTCGGGAACAATGAGCAGTTCTTC. Residues: CASSSPGVGNNEQFF.

The chain carries TRBV30 and TRBJ1-1; 8 bases agree with TRBD1. CDR1 and CDR2 (germline): GTSNPN, SVGIG (reference sequence). With 5 bases clipped from V and 4 bases from J, the junction kept 6 bases outside the gene matches. The CDR3 runs 13 residues. The CDR3 sequence: CAWGVTGGTEAFF. The DNA for the CDR3 is TGTGCCTGGGGGGTAACAGGGGGCACTGAAGCTTTCTTT.

This clone was found a few times. The gene calls are TRBV2 and TRBJ2-5; 7 nucleotides align to TRBD2. Per germline, CDR1 SNHLY and CDR2 FYNNEI. J was trimmed by 2 bases and V by 10 bases; bases with no gene match: 4. This CDR3 is built from 12 residues. The CDR3 loop reads CATAGEQETQYF. The CDR3 DNA reads TGTGCCACCGCGGGGGAACAAGAGACCCAGTACTTC.

The J gene is TRBJ2-7, the V gene TRBV10-2, with 11 bases fitting TRBD1. The CDR3 length is 18 residues. The trim removed 3 bases at V and 4 bases at J, leaving 14 bases unmatched. CDR1 is WSHSY and CDR2 is SAAADI in the germline V gene. The CDR3 spells CASSEGTGGTLLLYEQYF. CDR3 DNA: TGCGCCAGCAGTGAAGGGACAGGGGGTACCCTCCTTTTATACGAGCAGTACTTC.

The gene calls are TRBV19 and TRBJ1-5, with D perhaps matching TRBD1 (6 bases). The CDR3 length is 15 residues. The V and J ends lost 5 bases and 2 bases respectively, with 13 bases between them. Per the germline V gene, CDR1 is LNHDA and CDR2 is SQIVND (reference sequence). DNA for the CDR3: TGTGCCAGTAGTGCACAGGGTTTTGGCAATCAGCCCCAGCATTTT. Its protein product is CASSAQGFGNQPQHF.

Details on this clone: A read error may account for a junction end that differs from germline. The chain uses TRBV10-3 and TRBJ2-3; D is unclear. Germline V gene lookup returns CDR1 ENHRY and CDR2 SYGVKD. This CDR3 spans 12 amino acids. CDR3 bases: TGTGCCATCAGTGACGGCGGAGATGCGCAGTATTTT. It codes for CAISDGGDAQYF.

With respect to this clone: This likely comes from a read error, as the CDR3 has no conserved phenylalanine or tryptophan at its end. The gene calls are TRBV11-2 and TRBJ1-2; 7 nucleotides agree with TRBD1. Trimming at V came to 3 bases and at J to 7 bases, leaving 2 bases not matched to a gene. Germline lookup yields CDR1 SGHAT and CDR2 FQNNGV. The CDR3 has 12 amino acids. The CDR3 DNA reads TGTGCCAGCAGCTTGACAGGGTTTGGCTACACCCTC. Protein: CASSLTGFGYTL.

Only a few counts were recorded for this clone. The V and J genes are TRBV7-9 and TRBJ1-1; D uncertain. Germline CDR1 SEHNR, CDR2 FQNEAQ (reference sequence). This CDR3 region has 15 residues. Trimming removed 1 base from V and 3 bases from J, with 12 bases in between. The CDR3 region has the DNA TGTGCCAGCAGCTTAGGTTTGGTGATGTACACTGAAGCTTTCTTT. It translates to CASSLGLVMYTEAFF.

The chain carries TRBV18 and TRBJ2-7; no firm D call. Trimming took off 5 bases at V and 4 bases at J, with 15 bases between the two ends. The germline V gene encodes CDR1 KGHSH and CDR2 LQKENI. This CDR3 is built from 14 residues. In nucleotides, the CDR3 is TGTGCCAGCTCAAACCTGATTTCCGGATACGAGCAGTACTTC. Its translation: CASSNLISGYEQYF.

The gene calls are TRBV5-1 and TRBJ2-2, with 10 bases matching TRBD2. Germline V CDR1 and CDR2: SGHRS, YFSETQ. J was trimmed by 4 bases and V by 1 base; bases with no gene match: 10. CDR3 length: 18 residues. In DNA form, the CDR3 reads TGCGCCAGCAGCTTGTTTCAAGCGGGGGGGCCGAGCACCGGGGAGCTGTTTTTT. Its protein product is CASSLFQAGGPSTGELFF.

This rearrangement joins TRBV11-3 to TRBJ2-3, with a weak D call TRBD1 (8 bases). With 3 bases removed from V and 6 bases from J, the gap between germline ends came to 13 bases. CDR3 size: 14 residues. CDR1 SGHNT and CDR2 YENEEA come from the germline V gene. This CDR3 reads CASSLTGEGDTQYF. CDR3 nucleotide sequence: TGTGCCAGCAGCTTGACAGGGGAGGGGGATACGCAGTATTTT.

The V gene is TRBV6-1, the J gene TRBJ1-5; D ambiguous. Looked up from germline, CDR1 is MNHNS and CDR2 is SASEGT. With 2 bases removed from V and 1 base from J, the gap between germline ends came to 6 bases. This CDR3 contains 14 residues. The CDR3 sequence is CASSETSSNQPQHF. The DNA of the CDR3 is TGTGCCAGCAGTGAAACCTCAAGCAATCAGCCCCAGCATTTT.

CDR3 residues: CASSSGQDRHEQYF. CDR3 DNA sequence: TGTGCCAGCAGTTCCGGACAGGATCGGCACGAGCAGTACTTC. The chain joins TRBV28 to TRBJ2-7; 7 bases are shared with TRBD1. From germline, CDR1 is MDHEN and CDR2 SYDVKM. V shed 4 bases and J 5 bases; nucleotides not matched to a gene: 8. This CDR3 comprises 14 residues.

In this sample, this clone turned up once. This chain links TRBV2 with TRBJ2-4; TRBD2 matches 10 bases. The CDR3 totals 19 residues. The germline gives CDR1 SNHLY, CDR2 FYNNEI. Trimming removed 8 bases from V and 1 base from J; junction bases left unmatched: 17. Here the CDR3 DNA reads TGTGCCAGCGTGGAAGAGGAGAGCGGGAGGGCCTATGCCAAAAACATTCAGTACTTC. Translating gives CASVEEESGRAYAKNIQYF.

V and J are TRBV29-1 and TRBJ2-1, with 9 nucleotides matching TRBD2. V was clipped by 3 bases and J by 12 bases; unmatched bases: 6. Germline CDR1 is SQVTM and CDR2 is ANQGSEA. The CDR3 extends over 12 amino acids. The CDR3 DNA follows: TGCAGCGTTGATCTAGCGGGGCTCCTGCAGTTCTTC. The encoded protein is CSVDLAGLLQFF.

The chain employs TRBV7-9 and TRBJ2-4, with D uncertain. There are 16 residues in the CDR3. Trimming stripped 5 bases from V and 0 bases from J, with 14 bases between. The V gene's germline CDR1 is SEHNR and CDR2 FQNEAQ (reference sequence). The DNA for the CDR3 is TGTGCCAGCAGCCCCGGCCAGACAATAGCCAAAAACATTCAGTACTTC. This gives the protein CASSPGQTIAKNIQYF.

The chain is built from TRBV28 and TRBJ2-7, with D perhaps TRBD1 (7 bases). V was clipped by 8 bases and J by 2 bases, with 25 bases between them. The CDR3 has 17 residues. CDR1 is MDHEN and CDR2 is SYDVKM in the germline V gene. CDR3 amino acids: CASFPSGRAGGTYEQYF. The DNA of the CDR3 is TGTGCCAGCTTTCCAAGCGGGCGGGCAGGGGGAACCTACGAGCAGTACTTC.

This clone came up a few times. The chain is built from TRBV27 and TRBJ1-4; D might be TRBD1 (6 bases). The CDR3 runs 16 residues. V was clipped by 2 bases and J by 5 bases, with 15 bases between them. Germline V gives CDR1 MNHEY, CDR2 SMNVEV (reference sequence). The CDR3 bases are TGTGCCAGCAGTTTACGGTCCCAGGGGATGAATGAAAAACTGTTTTTT. Its translation: CASSLRSQGMNEKLFF.

The chain uses TRBV7-8 and TRBJ2-7, with no clear D. This CDR3 has 14 residues. Looked up from germline, CDR1 is SGHVS and CDR2 is FQNEAQ. Trimming cost V 1 base and J 3 bases, with 10 bases left between them. The DNA of the CDR3 is TGTGCCAGCAGCTTAGGTGGGCCGAACTACGAGCAGTACTTC. This sequence encodes CASSLGGPNYEQYF.

CDR3 amino acids: CASSLDTVNSPLHF. In nucleotides, the CDR3 is TGTGCCAGCAGTTTAGATACAGTTAATTCACCCCTCCACTTT. The J gene is TRBJ1-6, the V gene TRBV27; D is undetermined. Trimming removed 2 bases from V and 6 bases from J, with 8 bases in between. The length of the CDR3 is 14 residues. Germline values: CDR1 MNHEY, CDR2 SMNVEV (reference sequence).

Remarks on this clone: Mismatch with germline at one junction end may stem from a read error. The same CDR3 also results from other DNA sequences found in this sample. The CDR3 protein is CAWSVAPGDYSPLHF. The CDR3 DNA sequence: TGTGCCTGGAGTGTAGCCCCGGGGGACTATTCGCCCCTCCACTTT. The chain links TRBV30 to TRBJ1-6; a possible D gene is TRBD1 (5 bases). Germline loops: CDR1 GTSNPN, CDR2 SVGIG (reference sequence). The CDR3 consists of 15 residues.

The chain couples TRBV10-3 to TRBJ2-1, with 7 bases identical to TRBD2. CDR1 and CDR2 (germline): ENHRY, SYGVKD. This CDR3 is built from 13 residues. V shed 10 bases and J 6 bases; nucleotides not matched to a gene: 9. CDR3: CATLGLSINEQFF. The CDR3 region has the DNA TGTGCCACCTTGGGACTATCCATCAATGAGCAGTTCTTC.

This chain links TRBV28 with TRBJ1-2; D remains unclear. Germline V lookup: CDR1 MDHEN, CDR2 SYDVKM. The CDR3 consists of 12 residues. V was clipped by 3 bases and J by 8 bases, with 10 bases between them. The CDR3 reads CASSFPPSGYTF. The CDR3 nucleotides are TGTGCCAGCAGTTTCCCCCCTTCCGGCTACACCTTC.

The chain combines TRBV5-4 with TRBJ1-3, with D tentatively TRBD1 (5 bases). The ends were cut back, 5 bases at V and 3 bases at J, with 15 bases in the middle. This CDR3 region has 15 residues. CDR1 and CDR2 from the germline V gene are SGHNT and YYREEE (reference sequence). Here the CDR3 reads CASSLRGVIGNTIYF. CDR3 in DNA: TGTGCCAGCAGTCTCCGGGGCGTAATTGGAAACACCATATATTTT.

This chain joins TRBV7-8 and TRBJ1-4; 10 nucleotides match TRBD1. CDR3 length: 16 amino acids. CDR1 and CDR2 (germline): SGHVS, FQNEAQ. V was pared by 1 base and J by 2 bases, with 1 base of the junction left unmatched. In DNA, the CDR3 is TGTGCCAGCAGCTTAGGACAGGGGGCGACTAATGAAAAACTGTTTTTT. It specifies CASSLGQGATNEKLFF.

The chain combines TRBV5-6 with TRBJ1-1, with D hard to call. The ends were cut back, 4 bases at V and 2 bases at J, with 18 bases in the middle. Germline assignment: CDR1 SGHDT and CDR2 YYEEEE. CDR3 size: 16 residues. CDR3 sequence reads: CASSRGGRYGNTEAFF. The CDR3, as DNA: TGTGCCAGCAGCCGTGGAGGGCGGTACGGTAACACTGAAGCTTTCTTT.

The chain employs TRBV27 and TRBJ1-2; 8 bases are shared with TRBD1. This CDR3 contains 14 residues. V lost 8 bases and J lost 4; bases outside the gene matches: 9. The germline gives CDR1 MNHEY, CDR2 SMNVEV (reference sequence). CDR3 amino acids: CASRRQGQSYGYTF. CDR3 DNA: TGTGCCAGCCGGCGACAGGGGCAGAGCTATGGCTACACCTTC.

The V and J genes are TRBV5-1 and TRBJ1-2; no firm D call. Trimming pared 5 bases from V and 4 bases from J, leaving 12 bases between. CDR1 is SGHRS, CDR2 YFSETQ, per germline. The CDR3 consists of 13 residues. The CDR3 DNA is TGCGCCAGCAGTTTAGACGGGTTCTATGGCTACACCTTC. Translation gives CASSLDGFYGYTF.

As to this clone: Other DNA sequences in this sample translate to the same CDR3. The rearrangement joins TRBV18 to TRBJ2-1, with D possibly TRBD2 on 6 matching bases. Germline CDR1 KGHSH, CDR2 LQKENI. The CDR3 consists of 12 residues. V gave up 3 bases and J gave up 9 bases, with 9 bases separating them. This CDR3 reads CASSPLGGEQFF. CDR3 coding DNA: TGTGCCAGCTCACCCCTCGGGGGTGAGCAGTTCTTC. The variable domain in full, completed from reference TRBV18 and TRBJ2-1, reads NAGVMQNPRHLVRRRGQEARLRCSPMKGHSHVYWYRQLPEEGLKFMVYLQKENIIDESGMPKERFSAEFPKEGPSILRIQQVVRGDSAAYFCASSPLGGEQFFGPGTRLTVL.

The chain uses TRBV7-8 and TRBJ2-2; tentatively, D is TRBD2 (6 bases). The germline V and J ends were trimmed by 3 bases and 7 bases, with 18 bases remaining between them. The germline gives CDR1 SGHVS, CDR2 FQNEAQ. This CDR3 is built from 16 residues. CDR3 sequence: CASSFFTRGSGGELFF. CDR3 bases: TGTGCCAGCAGCTTTTTTACCCGGGGGAGTGGCGGGGAGCTGTTTTTT.